At least ten counts were recorded for the clone carrying this T cell receptor (beta chain). What it binds is not known. Synthesis of cDNA was accomplished via 5'RACE employing 10-nucleotide random UMIs. Each CDR3 protein gets one entry after TCRdb re-called the 5' RACE reads with MiXCR. The sample consists of approximately 66,000 distinct CDR3 sequences, 4.5% of them appearing once. Per the germline V gene, CDR1 is SGHDT and CDR2 is YYEEEE. The CDR3 totals 15 residues. V gave up 4 bases and J gave up 5 bases, with 16 bases separating them. This entry comes from a study of neurological immune-mediated disorders. Regarding the study as a whole: Phylogenetic grouping assigned the repertoires of 18 of 34 multiple sclerosis patients to one related-CDR3 cluster, which constitutes a possible signature.

The rearrangement uses TRBV5-6 and TRBJ1-5, with D possibly matching TRBD1 (5 bases). Material for sequencing was PBMCs. The receptor was isolated from a man aged 25-45 years with multiple sclerosis. This chain's CDR3 is CASSHLRGNHQPQHF. For the CDR3, the DNA is TGTGCCAGCAGCCATCTGCGGGGGAACCATCAGCCCCAGCATTTT.